These 21 T cell receptor beta chains were all obtained from the same sample, sequenced in a study of CXCR3-negative and CXCR3-positive naive CD8 T cells (dated by TCRdb to between 2017 and 2020). The data were produced on a NextSeq 550. The Human TCR Profiling Kit (MiLaboratory) was used to make UMI-labeled 5' RACE TRB cDNA libraries. One entry per CDR3 protein sequence results from the TCRdb reprocessing of the reads, with DNA left out. This sample's table contains around 160,000 distinct CDR3 sequences. The top ten constitute 0.25% to 0.3% of the sample. General study outcomes and caveats: TRB CDR3s from CXCR3-positive naive cells showed higher hydrophobicity (lower Kidera factor 4), lower energy, and higher strength and volume indices than CXCR3-negative naive cells.

Antigen specificity for these receptors is unknown. Sequencing was done on a sample of naive CXCR3+ CD8+ T cells from blood. Explained via the paper, the cell subset or site label denotes: CD45RO-CCR7+CD27+CD95- naive CD8+ T cells expressing CXCR3 (TNR3+). All receptors derive from a human donor in good health. Some clones in this sample may be carry-over from other donors' samples.

This chain uses TRBV12-3 or TRBV12-4 with TRBJ1-1. The CDR3 has 11 amino acids. CDR3 amino acids: CASGVVNRAFF.

The chain is built from TRBV3-1 and TRBJ2-7; without DNA, the TCRdb call of TRBD1 cannot be checked. This CDR3 spans 16 amino acids. Germline CDR1 reads LGHDT; CDR2 reads YNNKEL (reference sequence). The CDR3 loop reads CASSPTTGGMPYEQYF.

The chain is built from TRBV28 and TRBJ2-1; the D call of TRBD2 rests on TCRdb alone, since no DNA is present to check it. Germline V gene lookup returns CDR1 MDHEN and CDR2 SYDVKM. The CDR3 extends over 15 amino acids. The CDR3: CASSLLAGVRNEQFF.

V usage is TRBV29-1 and J usage is TRBJ2-1. Germline CDR1 SQVTM, CDR2 ANQGSEA. This CDR3 is built from 12 residues. Here the CDR3 reads CSVASSYNEQFF.

J is TRBJ2-1 and V is TRBV6-5. Per germline, CDR1 MNHEY and CDR2 SVGAGI. This CDR3 comprises 11 residues. The CDR3 sequence: CASSNYNEQFF.

The V and J genes are TRBV29-1 and TRBJ2-5; the D call of TRBD1 rests on TCRdb alone, since no DNA is present to check it. CDR1 is SQVTM, CDR2 ANQGSEA, per germline. This CDR3 region has 13 residues. The CDR3 sequence is CSVTGTEQETQYF.

The V and J genes are TRBV4-3 and TRBJ2-2. CDR3 size: 16 residues. Germline CDR1 reads LGHNA; CDR2 reads YSLEER. CDR3: CASSQDPRGNTGELFF.

V and J are TRBV29-1 and TRBJ1-2. The CDR3 is 11 residues long. Germline assignment: CDR1 SQVTM and CDR2 ANQGSEA. The chain's CDR3 is CSVDIDYGYTF.

V usage is TRBV29-1 and J usage is TRBJ1-2; TCRdb returns TRBD1, unconfirmable since there is no DNA. This CDR3 has 11 amino acids. Germline assignment: CDR1 SQVTM and CDR2 ANQGSEA. The chain's CDR3 is CSVGDLYGYTF.

This sequence joins TRBV7-9 and TRBJ1-3; no DNA is available, so the TRBD1 call from TCRdb remains unchecked. This CDR3 has 17 residues. Germline V gives CDR1 SEHNR, CDR2 FQNEAQ (reference sequence). The CDR3 reads CASSSNKGPLSGNTIYF.

This chain connects TRBV10-3 to TRBJ2-7; checking the TCRdb D call of TRBD1 is not possible without DNA. The length of the CDR3 is 14 residues. Looked up from germline, CDR1 is ENHRY and CDR2 is SYGVKD. CDR3 amino acids: CAISESGQTYEQYF.

The genes are TRBV4-1 and TRBJ2-7. Germline V gene data show CDR1 as MGHRA and CDR2 as YSYEKL. The CDR3 has 16 residues. CDR3 sequence reads: CASSQVSAGAAYEQYF.

The chain uses TRBV6-1 and TRBJ2-7; TCRdb names TRBD2, which stays unverified in the absence of DNA. The CDR3 is 13 amino acids. Germline loops: CDR1 MNHNS, CDR2 SASEGT. The CDR3 loop is CASSATSLYEQYF.

The V gene is TRBV10-3, the J gene TRBJ2-3; without DNA, the TCRdb call of TRBD1 cannot be checked. The CDR3 contains 13 residues. The germline gives CDR1 ENHRY, CDR2 SYGVKD. The CDR3 here is CATAGEYTDTQYF.

The chain recombines TRBV9 with TRBJ2-7. This CDR3 is 15 amino acids long. CDR1 is SGDLS, CDR2 YYNGEE, per germline. The CDR3 loop is CASSVGAGASYEQYF.

The rearrangement links TRBV5-1 to TRBJ2-3; as DNA is missing, the TRBD1 call by TCRdb cannot be tested. This CDR3 region has 16 residues. Germline CDR1 and CDR2: SGHRS and YFSETQ. CDR3 loop: CASSPWDTDGTDTQYF.

The CDR3 protein is CASSLGVQGTEAFF. The V and J genes are TRBV7-9 and TRBJ1-1; without DNA, the TCRdb call of TRBD1 cannot be checked. The CDR3 consists of 14 residues. Per germline, CDR1 SEHNR and CDR2 FQNEAQ (reference sequence). The whole variable domain, filled in from reference TRBV7-9 and TRBJ1-1, reads DTGVSQNPRHKITKRGQNVTFRCDPISEHNRLYWYRQTLGQGPEFLTYFQNEAQLEKSRLLSDRFSAERPKGSFSTLEIQRTEQGDSAMYLCASSLGVQGTEAFFGQGTRLTVV.

The V call is TRBV27, the J call TRBJ2-7. This CDR3 has 13 residues. Germline CDR1 is MNHEY and CDR2 is SMNVEV (reference sequence). This CDR3 reads CASSLSSPVEQYF.

V usage is TRBV7-3 and J usage is TRBJ1-1. Germline CDR1 reads SGHTA; CDR2 reads FQGTGA. This CDR3 is built from 13 residues. This CDR3 reads CASSADWNTEAFF.

The J gene is TRBJ2-2, the V gene TRBV12-3 or TRBV12-4; the D gene TCRdb calls, TRBD1, cannot be checked with no DNA. This CDR3 spans 13 amino acids. The CDR3 region is CASKGENTGELFF.

This chain uses TRBV19 with TRBJ2-1; the TCRdb D gene call, TRBD1, has no DNA to confirm it. The CDR3 has 16 amino acids. CDR1 is LNHDA, CDR2 SQIVND, per germline (reference sequence). The CDR3 here is CASSIGNRGLSNEQFF.